This record covers a single T cell receptor beta chain. This sample was taken from a study of blood T cell repertoires in COVID-19. Study-wide context: Acute-phase and convalescent COVID-19 samples originated in the United States, Italy and Spain. In each case, the material was cDNA or gDNA derived from T cells, B-cell-depleted T cells, or PBMCs.

TCRdb's table, derived via immunoSEQ multiplex PCR, lists solely in-frame clones and lacks some. The sample lists roughly 90,000 clones, under 85% occurring once. The CDR3 runs to 17 residues. Sequencing input: peripheral blood. The rearrangement uses TRBV21-1 and TRBJ1-1. TRBV21-1 counts as a pseudogene. The receptor was derived from a human donor in a cohort sampled during active COVID-19. The CDR3 reads CASSKVPPGLRDTEAFF. The CDR3, as DNA: TGTGCCAGCAGCAAAGTCCCTCCTGGACTTCGAGACACTGAAGCTTTCTTT.